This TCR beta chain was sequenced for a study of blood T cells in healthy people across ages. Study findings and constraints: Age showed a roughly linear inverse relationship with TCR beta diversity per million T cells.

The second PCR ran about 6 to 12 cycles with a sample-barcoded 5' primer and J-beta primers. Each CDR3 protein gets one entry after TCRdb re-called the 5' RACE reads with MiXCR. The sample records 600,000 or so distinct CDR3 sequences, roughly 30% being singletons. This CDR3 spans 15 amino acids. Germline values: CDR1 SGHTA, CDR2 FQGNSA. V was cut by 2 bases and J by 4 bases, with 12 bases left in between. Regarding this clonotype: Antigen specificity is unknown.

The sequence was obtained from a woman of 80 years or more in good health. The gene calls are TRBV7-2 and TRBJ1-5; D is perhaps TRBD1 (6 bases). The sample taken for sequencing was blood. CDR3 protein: CASSLTRQGNQPQHF. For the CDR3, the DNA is TGTGCCAGCAGCTTAACCCGGCAGGGGAATCAGCCCCAGCATTTT.